The count of the clone carrying this TCR beta chain is one. Antigen specificity is unknown. The CDR3 has 17 residues. Germline values: CDR1 MNHEY, CDR2 SMNVEV (reference sequence). Trimming at V came to 5 bases and at J to 2 bases, leaving 11 bases not matched to a gene. This entry belongs to a study of post-analysis software for immune sequencing data. Background on the study: Several disease courses (relapsing-remitting, secondary progressive and progressive-relapsing) of multiple sclerosis were included.

Whole-study findings and limits: Multiple sclerosis was associated with a significant reduction in normalized Chao1 diversity relative to controls. Batch-matched samples strongly co-clustered by F measure. Included in a set of a handful of TRBV segments more frequent in patients than controls were TRBV5-6, TRBV5-1 and TRBV20-1.

The TCR beta cDNA libraries carried unique molecular identifiers. Starting from about 1 to 10 million T cells, the study yielded roughly 0.5 million cDNA molecules. TCRdb reprocessed the PCR reads with MiXCR, giving one entry per CDR3 protein. The sample has hundreds of thousands of distinct CDR3 sequences; more than 50% are singletons. The specimen was blood. This chain joins TRBV27 and TRBJ2-1; 8 bases are shared with TRBD2. The clonotype originates from a girl aged 2-10 years with multiple sclerosis. DNA of the CDR3: TGTGCCAGCAGTCCAGAGGTCACTAGCGGCACCTACAATGAGCAGTTCTTC. Translated, it gives CASSPEVTSGTYNEQFF.